The sequence of this T cell receptor (beta chain) was determined in a study of PD-1 blockade in classical Hodgkin lymphoma. The CDR3 runs 13 residues. Germline V gene sequence: CDR1 MNHNS, CDR2 SASEGT. V dropped 8 bases and J dropped 11; count of bases not matched to a gene: 6. The assay was immunoSEQ multiplex PCR, and TCRdb's table has in-frame clones only and misses some. The sample records 55,000 to 75,000 clones, about 93% being singletons. Notes on this clone: Its antigen is unidentified.

Study observations and caveats: Newly diagnosed and completely responding patients shared comparable baseline diversity. The study reported lower baseline TCR diversity in newly diagnosed patients than in healthy donors. While CD8+ TCR diversity did not rise significantly by C4D1, CD4+ TCR diversity did.

Every single patient, without exception, relapsed after autologous stem cell transplantation, and brentuximab vedotin exposure varied. Patients' outcomes at their best amounted to complete response, partial response or progressive disease. Sequenced material: peripheral blood mononuclear cells (PBMCs), taken at baseline. The chain links TRBV6-1 to TRBJ1-4; 12 nucleotides agree with TRBD1. The sequence came from a human donor with classical Hodgkin lymphoma. This chain's CDR3 is CASWGTGGGKLFF. The CDR3 DNA reads as TGTGCCAGCTGGGGGACAGGGGGCGGCAAACTGTTTTTT.